Listed below are T cell receptor beta chains from one sample, sequenced in a study of blood T cell repertoires in COVID-19. Data came from immunoSEQ multiplex PCR; TCRdb stores just in-frame clones and leaves some out. The sample has some 100,000 clones, roughly 70% seen once; the top ten hold around 3.9%. Material: peripheral blood. These receptors originate from a man in his 70s with COVID-19, enrolled during active disease. The CDR3 runs from the conserved cysteine through the conserved F or W. The D gene is left open where the match is weak. Size tells how often a clone was seen (once, few, many) or the class of an expanded clone, and some rows leave it out.

>TRBV6-1|.|.|TRBJ2-7
CASSEDTTYEQYF
TGTGCCAGCAGTGAAGACACAACCTACGAGCAGTACTTC
>TRBV28|.|TRBD2|TRBJ2-7
CASREGLAGDLYEQYF
TGTGCCAGCAGGGAGGGACTAGCGGGAGATCTCTACGAGCAGTACTTC
>TRBV2|once|TRBD1|TRBJ2-7
CASKPGQGVWEQYF
TGTGCCAGCAAGCCGGGACAGGGTGTTTGGGAGCAGTACTTC
>TRBV19|.|TRBD2|TRBJ2-5
CASSPAGTSRSGETQYF
TGTGCCAGTAGTCCCGCGGGGACTAGCAGGAGTGGGGAGACCCAGTACTTC
>TRBV27|.|.|TRBJ2-7
CASSLTAGITYEQYF
TGTGCCAGCAGTTTAACGGCGGGAATCACCTACGAGCAGTACTTC
>TRBV2|.|.|TRBJ2-3
CASSDQGPGTDTQYF
TGTGCCAGCAGTGACCAGGGGCCGGGGACAGATACGCAGTATTTT
>TRBV2|.|.|TRBJ1-4
CASSSLTYASTNEKLFF
TGTGCCAGCAGTTCACTGACATACGCTTCAACTAATGAAAAACTGTTTTTT
>TRBV30|.|TRBD1|TRBJ1-5
CAWSVKGGNQPQHF
TGTGCCTGGAGTGTAAAAGGGGGCAACCAGCCCCAGCATTTT
>TRBV28|few|.|TRBJ2-7
CASSASIGYEQYF
TGTGCCAGCAGTGCCTCAATCGGCTACGAGCAGTACTTC
>TRBV6-6|.|TRBD2|TRBJ2-3
CASSRLAYTDTQYF
TGTGCCAGCAGTCGACTAGCTTACACAGATACGCAGTATTTT
>TRBV7-2|.|.|TRBJ2-5
CASTPGSQETQYF
TGTGCCAGCACCCCAGGCAGCCAAGAGACCCAGTACTTC
>TRBV7-9|.|.|TRBJ1-2
CASSLVQAPYGYTF
TGTGCCAGCAGCTTAGTCCAAGCCCCCTATGGCTACACCTTC
>TRBV5-1|.|TRBD1|TRBJ2-5
CASSLEGTGSETQYF
TGCGCCAGCAGCTTGGAGGGGACAGGTAGCGAGACCCAGTACTTC
>TRBV28|.|.|TRBJ1-5
CASSQGGSNQPQHF
TGTGCCAGCAGCCAAGGGGGTAGCAATCAGCCCCAGCATTTT
>TRBV7-2|.|.|TRBJ2-3
CASSLGGNWADTQYF
TGTGCCAGCAGCTTAGGAGGGAATTGGGCAGATACGCAGTATTTT
>TRBV7-9|.|.|TRBJ1-3
CASSSRSSYSGNTIYF
TGTGCCAGCAGCTCCCGTTCGAGTTACTCTGGAAACACCATATATTTT
>TRBV5-3|.|TRBD2|TRBJ2-3
CARSLYSRWREAMDTQYF
TGTGCCAGAAGCTTGTATTCCCGTTGGCGGGAGGCAATGGATACGCAGTATTTT
>TRBV6-2/TRBV6-3|.|TRBD1|TRBJ2-2
CASSYGTVGELFF
TGTGCCAGCAGTTACGGGACAGTCGGGGAGCTGTTTTTT
>TRBV19|.|.|TRBJ2-2
CASRLGEPGELFF
TGTGCCAGTAGGTTAGGGGAACCCGGGGAGCTGTTTTTT
>TRBV5-1|.|.|TRBJ2-7
CASSLGGGEVYEQYF
TGCGCCAGCAGCTTGGGAGGGGGAGAGGTGTACGAGCAGTACTTC
>TRBV20-1|.|TRBD1|TRBJ1-4
CSASTGVGEKLFF
TGCAGTGCTAGTACAGGGGTTGGAGAAAAACTGTTTTTT
>TRBV5-6|.|TRBD2|TRBJ2-3
CASSPGLAGGWNTQYF
TGTGCCAGCAGCCCCGGACTAGCGGGAGGGTGGAATACGCAGTATTTT
>TRBV5-4|.|TRBD2|TRBJ2-7
CASSFPGLAGGPEDF
TGTGCCAGCAGCTTTCCCGGACTAGCGGGAGGCCCAGAGGACTTC
>TRBV4-2|.|TRBD2|TRBJ2-5
CASSQDRTSGRGETQYF
TGTGCCAGCAGCCAAGACCGGACTAGCGGGAGGGGAGAGACCCAGTACTTC
>TRBV5-1|.|.|TRBJ1-2
CASTSDSQGYGYTF
TGCGCCAGCACCTCGGACAGCCAGGGCTATGGCTACACCTTC
>TRBV30|many|.|TRBJ1-5
CAWSAQGNQPQHF
TGTGCCTGGAGTGCACAGGGAAATCAGCCCCAGCATTTT
>TRBV18|.|TRBD1|TRBJ1-2
CASSWGQGADYGYTF
TGTGCCAGCTCATGGGGACAGGGTGCCGACTATGGCTACACCTTC
>TRBV5-1|.|TRBD1|TRBJ1-1
CASSLGQGMNTEAFF
TGCGCCAGCAGCTTGGGACAGGGCATGAACACTGAAGCTTTCTTT
>TRBV20-1|.|.|TRBJ2-5
CSASDEGVKTQYF
TGCAGTGCTAGTGATGAGGGGGTGAAGACCCAGTACTTC
>TRBV3-1/TRBV3-2|.|.|TRBJ2-1
CASSQAGDNEQFF
TGTGCCAGCAGCCAAGCGGGTGACAATGAGCAGTTCTTC
>TRBV6-5|.|TRBD1|TRBJ2-7
CASRRGTGAYEQYF
TGTGCCAGCAGGCGGGGGACAGGGGCGTACGAGCAGTACTTC
>TRBV10-3|.|.|TRBJ1-4
CAISTSGQLSREKLFF
TGTGCCATCAGCACGTCCGGACAGCTATCGCGGGAAAAACTGTTTTTT
>TRBV6-5|.|.|TRBJ1-2
CASSYPGTEGYTF
TGTGCCAGCAGTTACCCGGGAACGGAAGGCTACACCTTC
>TRBV7-9|few|TRBD2|TRBJ2-2
CASSLGLAGELFF
TGTGCCAGCAGCCTGGGACTAGCCGGGGAGCTGTTTTTT
>TRBV24-1|.|.|TRBJ2-7
CATSQGSNYEQYF
TGTGCCACCAGTCAGGGGTCTAACTACGAGCAGTACTTC
>TRBV30|.|TRBD1|TRBJ2-7
CAIGQGGEQYF
TGTGCCATAGGACAGGGGGGGGAGCAGTACTTC
>TRBV7-8|once|TRBD1|TRBJ1-2
CASSARDRADYGYTF
TGTGCCAGCAGCGCGCGGGACAGGGCAGACTATGGCTACACCTTC